This T cell receptor (beta chain) was sequenced in a study of CD8 T cells in ankylosing spondylitis. General study findings and limits: Clones linked to the disease showed a CD8+ phenotype. They occurred at relatively low frequencies in peripheral blood. There were earlier reports of some motif variants in reactive arthritis synovial fluid and blood. In ankylosing spondylitis patients, matched synovial fluid reportedly showed significant enrichment of disease-linked clones.

TCRdb processed the 5' RACE reads anew with MiXCR; each CDR3 protein has one entry. Counted here are 350,000 or so distinct CDR3 sequences, approximately 10% occurring once; the ten biggest clones make up roughly 9%. After removal of 1 base from V and 2 bases from J, the junction contained 7 bases not matched to a gene. CDR3 length: 19 residues. CDR1 LNHDA and CDR2 SQIVND come from the germline V gene (reference sequence). This clonotype was detected only a few times. Antigen unknown. This chain links TRBV19 with TRBJ2-1; 14 nucleotides agree with TRBD2. Sequenced material: blood, either unsorted or a sorted T cell fraction (not recorded which). This clonotype was sampled from a female donor with ankylosing spondylitis or in good health (not recorded which). Here the CDR3 DNA reads TGTGCCAGTAGTATAGGGGCCCCGACTAGCGGGAGGGCCTACAATGAGCAGTTCTTC. It encodes CASSIGAPTSGRAYNEQFF.